The present TCR beta chain was sequenced within a study of cytomegalovirus exposure and HLA in healthy donors. Study summary: Early released data comprised about 85 million unique TCRs from HLA-typed donors.

Details on this clone: Its antigen is unknown.

CDR1 and CDR2 from the germline V gene are SGHAT and FQNNGV. The J segment lost 7 bases and the V segment lost 3 bases, leaving 2 bases of the junction unmatched. The CDR3 is made up of 14 amino acids. Primers: 60 Vbeta forward and 13 Jbeta reverse. Profiling relied on immunoSEQ multiplex PCR, and the TCRdb table lists in-frame clones only, not all of them. This sample has about 150,000 clones, with 60% to 85% found just once. General study results and limits: Researchers left out some V segments, among them TRBV6-2 and TRBV6-3, as indistinguishable. Immune exposure information comprised only CMV serostatus.

The chain employs TRBV11-2 and TRBJ2-1, with 11 bases aligning to TRBD1. This clonotype was sampled from a middle-aged man in good health and CMV-seronegative. Sequencing was carried out using PBMCs. CDR3 region: CASSFGTGGNEQFF. CDR3 nucleotide sequence: TGTGCCAGCAGCTTTGGGACAGGGGGGAATGAGCAGTTCTTC.